In its sample, the clone carrying this T cell receptor beta chain was seen many times. Its specificity is unknown. This sample's time point: pre-sensitization, week 0. The treatment is: therapeutic diphenylcyclopropenone sensitization with weekly scalp DPC. Total RNA extraction was carried out from unfractionated whole blood. The record originates from a study of human T cells and chemical hapten exposure. Overall study: Across the whole study, which lasted 20 to 30 weeks, patients were given diphenylcyclopropenone on the scalp once a week. The upper back received 0.01% DPC by patch testing, with results read at 6 days. Study outcomes and limitations: Among TCRs, those above 1 in 1000 frequency were unaffected by DPC sensitization. While controls formed fewer of them, expanded TCRs formed significantly more large CDR3 similarity clusters.

V was trimmed by 3 bases and J by 4 bases, leaving 16 bases between them. From germline, CDR1 is DFQATT and CDR2 SNEGSKA (reference sequence). The CDR3 length is 15 residues. TCRdb independently ran MiXCR on the RACE reads; one entry per CDR3 protein. The sample includes tens of thousands of distinct CDR3 sequences, 8.5% to 10% of them seen just once. Material: whole blood, obtained in connection with sensitization to the hapten diphenylcyclopropenone (DPC). The receptor was isolated from a woman aged 25-40 years with alopecia areata. Some clones in this sample may be carry-over from other donors' samples. The V call is TRBV20-1, the J call TRBJ1-5; no clear D. This chain's CDR3 is CSASVESYGNQPQHF. CDR3 DNA sequence: TGCAGTGCTAGCGTGGAGAGTTATGGGAATCAGCCCCAGCATTTT.